These 8 T cell receptor beta chains came from one sample sequenced in a study of quantifying T cell responses using KT2 cells. Study as a whole: cDNA was made from DNase-treated RNA using alpha and beta constant primers.

The cDNA 3' end received a ligated oligonucleotide with a UMI. First-round PCR used about 4 cycles and beta primers RC1.1 and RC1.2 covering TRBC1 and TRBC2. Each CDR3 protein gets one entry after TCRdb re-called the UMI-ligation and nested PCR reads with MiXCR. Here the sample spans roughly 50,000 distinct CDR3 sequences, more than 9% being singletons. Sequenced sample: PBMCs spiked with cells of the T cell clone KT2. These receptors originate from a human donor.

The CDR3 DNA reads TGTGCCAGCAGCTTAGTGGGACAGGCCACCGGAGAGCAGTTCTTC. Translating gives CASSLVGQATGEQFF. The genes are TRBV13 and TRBJ2-1; TRBD1 agrees at 8 bases. The CDR3 has 15 residues. Germline values: CDR1 PRHDT, CDR2 FYEKMQ (reference sequence). J gave up 10 bases and V 1 base, and 9 bases lay outside the gene matches.

This clonotype has ten or more counts. The chain combines TRBV6-5 with TRBJ2-1; D is perhaps TRBD1 or TRBD2 (5 bases each). Germline CDR1 reads MNHEY; CDR2 reads SVGAGI. The CDR3 length is 15 residues. Trimming stripped 6 bases from V and 4 bases from J, with 16 bases between. The CDR3 reads CASRALSEGYNEQFF. The CDR3 coding sequence is TGTGCCAGCAGGGCCCTTAGCGAGGGGTACAATGAGCAGTTCTTC.

In its sample, this clonotype was seen many times. V and J are TRBV25-1 and TRBJ2-7; D not resolved. The CDR3 sequence is 12 residues long. The V end was cut by 4 bases, the J end by 4 bases, with 8 bases between. The germline CDR1 and CDR2 sequences are MGHDK and SYGVNS. CDR3 sequence (DNA): TGTGCCAGCAGTGTAACGGAATACGAGCAGTACTTC. Residues: CASSVTEYEQYF.

This chain joins TRBV3-1 and TRBJ1-4; D gene unclear. CDR3 length equals 13 residues. Trimming stripped 0 bases from V and 11 bases from J, with 10 bases between. CDR1 and CDR2 (germline): LGHDT, YNNKEL (reference sequence). The CDR3 DNA reads as TGTGCCAGCAGCCAAGAAGACGGGCTGAAACTGTTTTTT. Translation: CASSQEDGLKLFF.

This clonotype is a singleton in its sample. The chain employs TRBV6-5 and TRBJ1-1, with 7 nucleotides matching TRBD1. The J segment lost 7 bases and the V segment lost 5 bases, leaving 4 bases of the junction unmatched. Germline loops: CDR1 MNHEY, CDR2 SVGAGI. The CDR3 totals 12 residues. The CDR3 protein is CASSGTDLEAFF. The CDR3 nucleotides are TGTGCCAGCAGTGGGACAGACCTTGAAGCTTTCTTT.

In its sample, this clonotype was seen a few times. The chain links TRBV3-1 to TRBJ2-1; 10 nucleotides align to TRBD1. After removal of 4 bases from V and 8 bases from J, the junction contained 8 bases not matched to a gene. Germline V gene data show CDR1 as LGHDT and CDR2 as YNNKEL (reference sequence). The CDR3 consists of 15 residues. The CDR3 protein is CASSLRTGGGDEQFF. CDR3 nucleotide sequence: TGTGCCAGCAGCCTCAGGACAGGGGGTGGCGATGAGCAGTTCTTC.

There are a few counts of this clonotype. The chain couples TRBV20-1 to TRBJ2-2; possible D gene TRBD1, 5 bases. Trimming left V 0 bases short and J 0 bases short, with 11 bases between. This CDR3 comprises 16 residues. Germline CDR1 reads DFQATT; CDR2 reads SNEGSKA (reference sequence). The CDR3 sequence: CSARDPGKTNTGELFF. Written as DNA, the CDR3 is TGCAGTGCTAGAGATCCAGGGAAGACGAACACCGGGGAGCTGTTTTTT.

This clonotype was seen at least ten times. The chain employs TRBV6-2 or TRBV6-3 and TRBJ1-1, with 7 bases fitting TRBD1. This CDR3 contains 13 residues. After removal of 2 bases from V and 7 bases from J, the junction contained 4 bases not matched to a gene. From germline, CDR1 is MNHEY and CDR2 SVGEGT. The DNA for the CDR3 is TGTGCCAGCAGTTACAGGACAGGAGATGAAGCTTTCTTT. It is translated as CASSYRTGDEAFF.